The text below deals with one TCR beta chain. The antigen is undetermined. Expressed TCRB transcripts were sequenced after all isolated RNA was converted to cDNA. Naive, central memory and regulatory T cell samples yielded around 3.6 million reads on average. This table comes from immunoSEQ multiplex PCR, and its TCRdb copy is limited to in-frame clones, with some not included. The sample carries over 25,000 clones, roughly three fifths recorded once. V dropped 5 bases and J dropped 6 bases, with 17 bases sitting between them. There are 15 residues in the CDR3. The germline V gene encodes CDR1 MNHNS and CDR2 SASEGT. This record belongs to a study of beta chain features in type 1 diabetes. Overall study: Healthy donors and patients showed comparable age, gender and cell yields.

General study points: Significant though moderate, a shortening of TCRB CDR3s appeared in all four CD4+ subsets of Type 1 diabetes patients. Naive, central memory and Treg TCRB repertoires seemed to resemble each other more closely in patients than they did in healthy donors.

The V gene is TRBV6-1, the J gene TRBJ1-5; maybe TRBD1 (6 bases). The source of this sequence is a woman between 18 and 29 years old with type 1 diabetes. What was sequenced was Tregs from blood. The CDR3 DNA is TGTGCCAGCAGTCCAGAGGGGGGGGCAGGTCAGCCCCAGCATTTT. Translated: CASSPEGGAGQPQHF.